The 21 T cell receptor beta chains presented below share a single source sample, sequenced in a study of T cells in Graves' hyperthyroidism and ophthalmopathy. Regions amplified from RNA transcripts were the TCR beta CDR3 regions. The HTBI primer set was used in a first-round RT-PCR of the TCR CDR3. Each CDR3 protein gets one entry after TCRdb re-called the multiplex PCR reads with MiXCR. The sample contains around 520,000 distinct CDR3 sequences, roughly 14% of which appear only once. The specimen was blood. The receptor source for this set is a woman under 30 with Graves' hyperthyroidism.

This clonotype was detected a few times. The gene calls are TRBV7-2 and TRBJ2-7; TRBD1 matches at 9 bases. V gave up 3 bases and J gave up 3 bases; unmatched junction bases: 9. The CDR3 sequence is 16 residues long. CDR1 is SGHTA, CDR2 FQGNSA, per germline. CDR3 sequence: CASSLVVVDRGYEQYF. As DNA, the CDR3 is TGTGCCAGCAGCTTGGTAGTCGTGGACAGGGGCTACGAGCAGTACTTC. Together with reference TRBV7-2 and TRBJ2-7, the CDR3 gives the full variable domain: GAGVSQSPSNKVTEKGKDVELRCDPISGHTALYWYRQSLGQGLEFLIYFQGNSAPDKSGLPSDRFSAERTGGSVSTLTIQRTQQEDSAVYLCASSLVVVDRGYEQYFGPGTRLTVT.

This clonotype was observed many times. This chain uses TRBV3-1 with TRBJ2-5; D assignment may be TRBD1 or TRBD2 (6 bases each). This CDR3 has 14 amino acids. Trimming removed 4 bases at V and 8 bases at J, with 17 bases between. CDR1 and CDR2 from the germline V gene are LGHDT and YNNKEL (reference sequence). The chain's CDR3 is CASSPSPGAETQYF. The DNA for the CDR3 is TGTGCCAGCAGCCCCTCACCGGGGGCCGAAACCCAGTACTTC.

This clonotype showed up just a few times. The chain joins TRBV28 to TRBJ1-2; 7 nucleotides match TRBD1. This CDR3 comprises 15 residues. Germline V CDR1 and CDR2: MDHEN, SYDVKM. V gave up 1 base and J gave up 3 bases; unmatched junction bases: 5. CDR3 coding DNA: TGTGCCAGCAGTTTATACAGGGGTGGGGACTATGGCTACACCTTC. It yields the protein CASSLYRGGDYGYTF.

Notes on this clonotype: A much larger clonotype is one base distant, so this may be a read error. This sequence joins TRBV7-9 and TRBJ1-6; unclear D gene. Per germline, CDR1 SEHNR and CDR2 FQNEAQ (reference sequence). CDR3 length equals 15 residues. Trimming took 2 bases from V and 11 from J, leaving 16 bases between them. The CDR3 DNA sequence: TGTGCCAGCAGCTTAACTTATGGGCGCGATCCACCCCTCCACTTT. Protein sequence: CASSLTYGRDPPLHF.

The chain couples TRBV11-1 to TRBJ1-2; the D is unclear. The germline V gene has CDR1 SGHAT and CDR2 FQDESV (reference sequence). The CDR3 has 13 residues. V was shortened by 5 bases and J by 3 bases, with 10 bases between the two germline ends. CDR3 region: CASSPEFDYGYTF. The CDR3 DNA is TGTGCCAGCAGCCCAGAATTCGACTATGGCTACACCTTC. The entire variable domain, with the rest obtained from reference TRBV11-1 and TRBJ1-2, is as follows: EAEVAQSPRYKITEKSQAVAFWCDPISGHATLYWYRQILGQGPELLVQFQDESVVDDSQLPKDRFSAERLKGVDSTLKIQPAELGDSAMYLCASSPEFDYGYTFGSGTRLTVV.

This clonotype has at least ten counts. The genes are TRBV4-2 and TRBJ2-7; no reliable D call. The CDR3 runs to 15 residues. The germline gives CDR1 LGHNA, CDR2 YNFKEQ. V was shortened by 0 bases and J by 4 bases, with 13 bases between the two germline ends. The CDR3 here is CASSQEPTMGYEQYF. DNA of the CDR3: TGTGCCAGCAGCCAAGAGCCAACCATGGGGTACGAGCAGTACTTC.

At least ten counts were recorded for this clonotype. The V call is TRBV7-3, the J call TRBJ1-5; 7 nucleotides agree with TRBD1. The CDR3 runs to 15 residues. Trimming at V came to 7 bases and at J to 6 bases, leaving 12 bases not matched to a gene. Germline V gives CDR1 SGHTA, CDR2 FQGTGA. In DNA form, the CDR3 reads TGTGCCAGCAAGACGGGACAGCACTGCGCTCAGCCCCAGCATTTT. Translation gives CASKTGQHCAQPQHF.

The sample holds many counts of this clonotype. The chain employs TRBV12-3 or TRBV12-4 and TRBJ1-4; a weak D match, TRBD1 (5 bases). V was clipped by 6 bases and J by 3 bases, with 14 bases between them. The CDR3 loop spans 15 amino acids. The CDR3 sequence: CASRIGGWANEKLFF. The CDR3 DNA reads as TGTGCCAGCAGGATTGGGGGTTGGGCTAATGAAAAACTGTTTTTT.

The sample holds many counts of this clonotype. This sequence joins TRBV3-1 and TRBJ1-1, with D uncertain. Germline V lookup: CDR1 LGHDT, CDR2 YNNKEL (reference sequence). Deletions cut 4 bases from V and 8 bases from J, with 11 bases between. CDR3 length equals 12 residues. The CDR3 loop reads CASSRSRYEAFF. DNA for the CDR3: TGTGCCAGCAGCCGATCTCGTTACGAAGCTTTCTTT.

This clonotype was recorded many times. The chain couples TRBV12-3 or TRBV12-4 to TRBJ1-3, with D possibly being TRBD1 (6 bases). Trimming stripped 5 bases from V and 0 bases from J, with 14 bases between. CDR3 length equals 16 residues. This CDR3 is CASSSGGPHSGNTIYF. CDR3 nucleotides: TGTGCCAGCAGTAGTGGGGGGCCTCACTCTGGAAACACCATATATTTT.

This clonotype came up many times. The V and J genes are TRBV9 and TRBJ2-6; maybe TRBD1 (6 bases). Germline CDR1 and CDR2: SGDLS and YYNGEE. With 3 bases removed from V and 2 bases from J, the gap between germline ends came to 21 bases. The CDR3 runs to 19 residues. CDR3: CASSAEMTGPRAGANVLTF. CDR3 DNA: TGTGCCAGCAGCGCCGAGATGACAGGTCCCCGTGCTGGGGCCAACGTCCTGACTTTC.

This clonotype was seen many times. This chain joins TRBV29-1 and TRBJ1-2; D may be TRBD1 (6 bases). The CDR3 runs to 11 residues. Germline CDR1 is SQVTM and CDR2 is ANQGSEA. Between the trimmed V and J ends, which lost 6 bases and 8 bases, there was a span of 13 bases. The CDR3 DNA is TGCAGCGTGGAGAAGGGGGTCGGCTACACCTTC. Amino acids: CSVEKGVGYTF.

The table lists this clonotype with many counts. The chain recombines TRBV11-2 with TRBJ2-1; TRBD2 matches 10 bases. The CDR3 spans 14 residues. In germline, CDR1 is SGHAT, CDR2 FQNNGV. V was clipped by 4 bases and J by 8 bases; unmatched bases: 5. As DNA, the CDR3 is TGTGCCAGCAGCTGGAGCGGGAGGGGCGATGAGCAGTTCTTC. This encodes CASSWSGRGDEQFF.

This clonotype showed up many times. The chain couples TRBV27 to TRBJ2-3, with TRBD2 as a possible D gene (5 bases). The germline V gene encodes CDR1 MNHEY and CDR2 SMNVEV (reference sequence). The CDR3 loop spans 14 amino acids. Between the trimmed V and J ends, which lost 6 bases and 0 bases, there was a span of 10 bases. The CDR3 protein is CASSFGISTDTQYF. In DNA, the CDR3 is TGTGCCAGCAGCTTCGGGATTAGCACAGATACGCAGTATTTT.

Many counts were recorded for this clonotype. The chain has TRBV18 and TRBJ2-7, with no clear D. CDR3 length: 13 amino acids. The V end lost 2 bases, the J end lost 4 bases, and 9 bases lay between the germline ends. Germline-derived CDR1 and CDR2 are KGHSH and LQKENI. The CDR3 loop is CASSPSSAYEQYV. CDR3 DNA sequence: TGTGCCAGCTCACCATCCAGCGCTTACGAGCAGTACGTC.

This clonotype was observed many times. The J gene is TRBJ1-5, the V gene TRBV6-1, with a possible D match to TRBD1 (6 bases). The CDR3 covers 15 residues. CDR1 and CDR2 (germline): MNHNS, SASEGT. Trimming removed 6 bases at V and 3 bases at J, with 15 bases between. The CDR3 nucleotides read TGTGCCAGCAGGGACAGACAGATTGACAATCAGCCCCAGCATTTT. Protein product: CASRDRQIDNQPQHF.

This clonotype has just a few counts. This chain joins TRBV10-2 and TRBJ2-5; D unclear. V gave up 3 bases and J gave up 1 base, with 9 bases separating them. There are 14 residues in the CDR3. Germline CDR1 is WSHSY and CDR2 is SAAADI. The chain's CDR3 is CASSESRSQETQYF. CDR3 DNA sequence: TGCGCCAGCAGTGAATCCAGGAGCCAAGAGACCCAGTACTTC.

The chain carries TRBV5-1 and TRBJ1-4; D gene uncertain. Germline V lookup: CDR1 SGHRS, CDR2 YFSETQ. This CDR3 has 15 residues. V shed 0 bases and J shed 10 bases, with 16 bases lying between them. CDR3 DNA: TGCGCCAGCAGCTTGGTGGGTCAGTCGGTAGGAAAACTGTTTTTT. Its protein is CASSLVGQSVGKLFF.

This clonotype was seen only a few times. This may arise from a read error, as a much more abundant clone is one base away. Since the CDR3 does not end with the conserved phenylalanine or tryptophan, this likely comes from a read error. The CDR3 nucleotides are TGTGCCAGCAGTGAACTAGACAGGAACACTGAAGCTTTCCTT. This codes for CASSELDRNTEAFL. The chain employs TRBV25-1 and TRBJ1-1; D might be TRBD1 (5 bases). Germline loops: CDR1 MGHDK, CDR2 SYGVNS. CDR3 size: 14 residues. The V end lost 2 bases, the J end lost 1 base, and 8 bases lay between the germline ends.

The chain links TRBV28 to TRBJ1-2; TRBD1 aligns across 8 bases. Trimming at V came to 5 bases and at J to 4 bases, leaving 12 bases not matched to a gene. The germline gives CDR1 MDHEN, CDR2 SYDVKM. This CDR3 is 16 amino acids long. The CDR3 sequence is CASSVSTGAGGYGYTF. CDR3 bases: TGTGCCAGCAGTGTTTCGACAGGGGCCGGGGGCTATGGCTACACCTTC.

Only a few counts were recorded for this clonotype. CDR3 DNA: TGTGCCAGCAGTCCCCGGAATTCCGCCTGGTCAGGCAATGAGCAGTTCTTC. Residues: CASSPRNSAWSGNEQFF. The gene calls are TRBV27 and TRBJ2-1; D is uncertain. Per the germline V gene, CDR1 is MNHEY and CDR2 is SMNVEV (reference sequence). The length of the CDR3 is 17 residues. V was cut by 5 bases and J by 6 bases, with 23 bases left in between.